This T cell receptor (beta chain) was found in a study of T cells after yellow fever vaccination. Study-wide results and limits: In post-booster samples, most primary-vaccination clones reappeared (roughly 96% CD4, approximately 91% CD8). Shared CD4/CD8 clonotypes were a small share, likely from convergent recombination.

Germline CDR1 LGHNA, CDR2 YNFKEQ. Trimming took 3 bases from V and 1 from J, leaving 16 bases between them. This CDR3 contains 17 residues. As TCR cDNA was made by 5'RACE template switching, a universal primer site and UMIs were added. TCRdb itself ran the 5' RACE reads through MiXCR, one entry per CDR3 protein. The table lists about 260,000 distinct CDR3 sequences, over 10% of them singletons. With respect to this clonotype: Its cognate antigen is unknown.

The rearrangement joins TRBV4-2 to TRBJ1-5, with D maybe TRBD1 (5 bases). The receptor was isolated from a man aged 25-40 years who received the YFV17D yellow fever vaccine. Sequenced material: CD4+ T cells sorted from PBMCs, taken 45 days after the yellow fever booster vaccination. Here the CDR3 reads CASSHEGTPKSNQPQHF. CDR3 DNA sequence: TGTGCCAGCAGCCATGAAGGGACTCCGAAGAGCAATCAGCCCCAGCATTTT.